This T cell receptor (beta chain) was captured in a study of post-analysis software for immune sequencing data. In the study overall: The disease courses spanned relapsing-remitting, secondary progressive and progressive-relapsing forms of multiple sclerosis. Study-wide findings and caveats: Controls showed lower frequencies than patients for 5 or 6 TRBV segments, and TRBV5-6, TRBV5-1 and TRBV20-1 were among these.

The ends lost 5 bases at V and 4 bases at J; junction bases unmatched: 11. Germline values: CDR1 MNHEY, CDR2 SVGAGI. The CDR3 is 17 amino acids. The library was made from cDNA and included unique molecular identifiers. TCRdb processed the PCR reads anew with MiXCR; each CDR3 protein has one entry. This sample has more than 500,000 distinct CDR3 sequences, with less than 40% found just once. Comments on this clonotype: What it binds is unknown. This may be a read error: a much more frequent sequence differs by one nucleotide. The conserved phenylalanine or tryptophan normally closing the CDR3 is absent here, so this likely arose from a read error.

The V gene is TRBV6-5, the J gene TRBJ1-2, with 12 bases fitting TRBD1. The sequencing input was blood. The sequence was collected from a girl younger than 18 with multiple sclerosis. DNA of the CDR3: TGTGCCAGCAGTGTATGGGACAGGGGGCGAATGGGCTATGGCTACACCGTC. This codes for CASSVWDRGRMGYGYTV.